The clone carrying this T cell receptor (beta chain) has only a few counts. The V end lost 0 bases, the J end lost 7 bases, and 17 bases lay between the germline ends. There are 15 residues in the CDR3. Germline lookup yields CDR1 SGHRS and CDR2 YFSETQ. This record comes from a study of T cells of healthy individuals. TCRdb re-called the 5' RACE reads through MiXCR, storing one row per CDR3 protein. This table holds 53,000 or so distinct CDR3 sequences, 14% to 15% found once. This rearrangement joins TRBV5-1 to TRBJ2-7; either TRBD1 or TRBD2 may fit D (6 bases each). The TCR was taken from a human donor in good health. The CDR3 DNA reads TGCGCCAGCAGCTTGGCGGTGAACAGGGCGGGGGAGCAGTACTTC. The encoded protein is CASSLAVNRAGEQYF.